The 14 T cell receptor beta chains below come from one sample, sequenced in a study of cytomegalovirus exposure and HLA in healthy donors. The PCR contained 60 Vbeta and 13 Jbeta primers. Method: immunoSEQ multiplex PCR; TCRdb's copy keeps in-frame clones and lacks some. The sample holds 150,000 to 200,000 clones; about 85% are singletons and the top ten take roughly 2.2%. Sample: PBMCs. The receptors shown here come from a man between 18 and 35 years old in good health and CMV-seropositive.

The chain employs TRBV12-2 and TRBJ1-5; TRBD1, the table's D call, lacks a check against the DNA. TRBV12-2 is classified as a pseudogene. The length of the CDR3 is 15 residues. In DNA, the CDR3 is TGTGCAAGTCGCTTACCTTGGGGCAGCAATCAGCCCCAGCATTTT. Translation gives CASRLPWGSNQPQHF.

This clone occurred once. The chain has TRBV5-6 and TRBJ2-7; possible D gene TRBD2, 5 bases. This CDR3 comprises 15 residues. V was clipped by 0 bases and J by 1 base, with 11 bases between them. Germline lookup yields CDR1 SGHDT and CDR2 YYEEEE. CDR3 in DNA: TGTGCCAGCAGCTTGGTTGGAGGATCGTCCTACGAGCAGTACTTC. Its protein product is CASSLVGGSSYEQYF.

Turning to this clone: Germline is not matched at one junction end, which may reflect a read error. The rearrangement joins TRBV7-7 to TRBJ2-3; D possibly corresponds to TRBD2 (6 bases). This CDR3 has 14 residues. In germline, CDR1 is SSHAT, CDR2 FNYEAQ (reference sequence). The chain's CDR3 is CASSPGLVADTQYF. In DNA, the CDR3 is TGTGCTAGCAGCCCGGGACTGGTAGCAGATACGCAGTATTTT.

This clone was detected only once. The rearrangement uses TRBV6-5 and TRBJ1-2; 8 bases agree with TRBD1. Losses at the gene ends were 4 bases for V and 7 bases for J; bases not matched to a gene: 8. The V gene's germline CDR1 is MNHEY and CDR2 SVGAGI. The CDR3 loop spans 14 amino acids. The CDR3 DNA sequence: TGTGCCAGCAGTTCCCTGACAGGGGTATCTGGCTACACCTTC. Residues: CASSSLTGVSGYTF.

The chain carries TRBV7-3 and TRBJ1-1, with D possibly matching TRBD1 (5 bases). There are 13 residues in the CDR3. Per the germline V gene, CDR1 is SGHTA and CDR2 is FQGTGA. Trimming removed 5 bases at V and 1 base at J, with 8 bases between. In DNA, the CDR3 is TGTGCCAGCAGCCCAGGACAGAACACTGAAGCTTTCTTT. Its translation is CASSPGQNTEAFF. Full variable domain (outside the CDR3, taken from reference TRBV7-3 and TRBJ1-1): GAGVSQTPSNKVTEKGKYVELRCDPISGHTALYWYRQSLGQGPEFLIYFQGTGAADDSGLPNDRFFAVRPEGSVSTLKIQRTERGDSAVYLCASSPGQNTEAFFGQGTRLTVV.

The chain joins TRBV7-9 to TRBJ1-1, with D uncertain. CDR3 length: 13 amino acids. V lost 5 bases and J lost 1, with 8 bases in between. Germline lookup yields CDR1 SEHNR and CDR2 FQNEAQ (reference sequence). CDR3 region: CASSRGKNTEAFF. CDR3 sequence (DNA): TGTGCCAGCAGCCGCGGAAAGAACACTGAAGCTTTCTTT.

The chain joins TRBV6-1 to TRBJ2-2; D might be TRBD1 (6 bases). Germline V lookup: CDR1 MNHNS, CDR2 SASEGT. With 6 bases removed from V and 4 bases from J, the gap between germline ends came to 15 bases. The CDR3 consists of 15 residues. This CDR3 is CASRDQGSGTGELFF. Here the CDR3 DNA reads TGTGCCAGCAGGGATCAGGGGTCGGGCACCGGGGAGCTGTTTTTT.

CDR3 loop: CASSGETGGGQPQHF. DNA of the CDR3: TGTGCCAGCAGTGGTGAGACAGGGGGGGGTCAGCCCCAGCATTTT. The gene calls are TRBV6-1 and TRBJ1-5, with TRBD1 matching over 9 bases. The germline V gene encodes CDR1 MNHNS and CDR2 SASEGT. V lost 4 bases to trimming and J lost 6 bases; unmatched junction nucleotides: 7. The CDR3 runs to 15 residues.

This chain links TRBV6-5 with TRBJ2-5; D may be TRBD1 (5 bases). Trimming removed 2 bases from V and 2 bases from J, with 9 bases in between. CDR1 and CDR2 (germline): MNHEY, SVGAGI. The CDR3 is 14 amino acids. CDR3 nucleotide sequence: TGTGCCAGCAGTTACCAGGGTCTGCAAGAGACCCAGTACTTC. Amino acid sequence: CASSYQGLQETQYF.

In this sample, this clone turned up once. This chain uses TRBV7-2 with TRBJ2-2; TRBD2 aligns across 10 bases. The trim removed 1 base at V and 4 bases at J, leaving 6 bases unmatched. The germline V gene encodes CDR1 SGHTA and CDR2 FQGNSA. CDR3 length equals 17 residues. In DNA form, the CDR3 reads TGTGCCAGCAGCTTAGAGAGCGGGGGGGCCGGCACCGGGGAGCTGTTTTTT. This sequence encodes CASSLESGGAGTGELFF.

The genes are TRBV21-1 and TRBJ2-7; no DNA check was done on the table's D call, TRBD1. TRBV21-1 is noted as a pseudogene. The CDR3 is 15 residues long. CDR3 DNA sequence: TGTGCCAGCAGTCCTAAGACAGGGGTGGGCTACGAGCAGTACTTC. It codes for CASSPKTGVGYEQYF.

The gene calls are TRBV6-1 and TRBJ1-5, with 7 nucleotides matching TRBD1. The CDR3 consists of 14 residues. Germline V gene sequence: CDR1 MNHNS, CDR2 SASEGT. The V segment lost 5 bases and the J segment 6 bases; nucleotides outside the gene matches: 7. DNA for the CDR3: TGTGCCAGCAGTCAAGGGGGCGGCACTCAGCCCCAGCATTTT. This gives the protein CASSQGGGTQPQHF.

The V and J genes are TRBV5-1 and TRBJ1-1; D gene uncertain. Germline V CDR1 and CDR2: SGHRS, YFSETQ. The CDR3 consists of 13 residues. Trimming removed 4 bases from V and 1 base from J, with 8 bases in between. The CDR3 nucleotides read TGCGCCAGCAGCCCGGAGGCGAACACTGAAGCTTTCTTT. It encodes CASSPEANTEAFF.

V gene TRBV19 combines with J gene TRBJ1-1, with 7 bases that match TRBD1. V lost 2 bases, J lost 4 bases, and 4 bases stayed unmatched. The germline CDR1 and CDR2 sequences are LNHDA and SQIVND (reference sequence). This CDR3 comprises 14 residues. The CDR3 DNA sequence: TGTGCCAGTAGTATACACCCAGGGGGCACTGAAGCTTTCTTT. Protein product: CASSIHPGGTEAFF.